Each of the 18 T cell receptor beta chains below was sequenced from the same sample in a study of blood T cell repertoires in COVID-19. Profiling relied on immunoSEQ multiplex PCR, and the TCRdb table lists in-frame clones only, not all of them. The sample lists 350,000 to 450,000 clones, roughly 90% occurring once. What was sequenced was PBMCs or T cells enriched from blood (not recorded which). Receptors originate from a woman between 40 and 55 years old who had been exposed to COVID-19.

The CDR3 bases are TGTGCCAGCAGGGCCCGGGGGGGTAATGAGCAGTTCTTC. Translating it yields CASRARGGNEQFF. This chain uses TRBV6-5 with TRBJ2-1; 8 bases align to TRBD2. There are 13 residues in the CDR3. Germline V gene sequence: CDR1 MNHEY, CDR2 SVGAGI. Unmatched junction bases numbered 5, after V lost 6 bases and J lost 7 bases.

The V gene is TRBV12-5, the J gene TRBJ1-2; the match to TRBD1 covers 9 bases. CDR3 length equals 14 residues. Germline values: CDR1 LGHNT, CDR2 FRNRAP. V lost 6 bases, J lost 2 bases, and 4 bases stayed unmatched. CDR3 nucleotide sequence: TGTGCTAGTGGGGACAGGGGTCTCAACTATGGCTACACCTTC. Amino acid sequence: CASGDRGLNYGYTF. The complete variable domain, with remaining parts taken from reference TRBV12-5 and TRBJ1-2, reads DARVTQTPRHKVTEMGQEVTMRCQPILGHNTVFWYRQTMMQGLELLAYFRNRAPLDDSGMPKDRFSAEMPDATLATLKIQPSEPRDSAVYFCASGDRGLNYGYTFGSGTRLTVV.

The chain carries TRBV7-3 and TRBJ1-2, with TRBD1 matching over 9 bases. This CDR3 has 16 amino acids. The ends lost 5 bases at V and 5 bases at J; junction bases unmatched: 12. CDR1 is SGHTA and CDR2 is FQGTGA in the germline V gene. The chain's CDR3 is CASSASAGTGSYGYTF. DNA of the CDR3: TGTGCCAGCAGCGCATCCGCCGGGACAGGGTCGTATGGCTACACCTTC.

V is TRBV29-1 and J is TRBJ1-1; no clear D gene. The length of the CDR3 is 10 residues. The V and J ends lost 6 bases and 9 bases respectively, with 11 bases between them. Germline CDR1 reads SQVTM; CDR2 reads ANQGSEA. This chain's CDR3 is CSVDQVKAFF. For the CDR3, the DNA is TGCAGCGTAGATCAGGTTAAAGCTTTCTTT.

J is TRBJ2-5 and V is TRBV6-5, with TRBD2 as a possible D gene (6 bases). The CDR3 extends over 13 amino acids. Germline V gene data show CDR1 as MNHEY and CDR2 as SVGAGI. The ends were cut back, 10 bases at V and 5 bases at J, with 17 bases in the middle. The CDR3 protein is CATAPGGWETQYF. As DNA, the CDR3 is TGTGCCACCGCCCCCGGGGGATGGGAGACCCAGTACTTC.

This chain uses TRBV29-1 with TRBJ2-7; 9 nucleotides match TRBD1. CDR3 length equals 16 residues. J lost 3 bases, V lost 0 bases, and 9 bases had no gene match. Germline CDR1 SQVTM, CDR2 ANQGSEA. This CDR3 reads CSVEEPGQGVDYEQYF. Written as DNA, the CDR3 is TGCAGCGTTGAAGAACCGGGACAGGGAGTAGACTACGAGCAGTACTTC.

V usage is TRBV19 and J usage is TRBJ1-2; TRBD1 agrees at 8 bases. The CDR3 spans 21 residues. The V gene's germline CDR1 is LNHDA and CDR2 SQIVND (reference sequence). The V gene end was trimmed by 4 bases and the J gene end by 0 bases; junction bases not matched to a gene: 22. CDR3 region: CASSKRDKVPTGEMANYGYTF. In nucleotides, the CDR3 is TGTGCCAGTAGTAAGCGAGACAAAGTACCGACAGGGGAGATGGCTAACTATGGCTACACCTTC.

V is TRBV19 and J is TRBJ1-1, with a weak D call TRBD1 (6 bases). The V end lost 7 bases, the J end lost 7 bases, and 16 bases lay between the germline ends. The CDR3 length is 13 residues. From germline, CDR1 is LNHDA and CDR2 SQIVND (reference sequence). DNA for the CDR3: TGTGCCAGTACCAAGATCGGACAGCTTGAAGCTTTCTTT. Amino acids: CASTKIGQLEAFF.

V usage is TRBV7-2 and J usage is TRBJ2-7, with 9 bases matching TRBD1. The ends lost 5 bases at V and 4 bases at J; junction bases unmatched: 6. The CDR3 sequence is 14 residues long. Germline V gene sequence: CDR1 SGHTA, CDR2 FQGNSA. CDR3 loop: CASSRTGGGYEQYF. In nucleotides, the CDR3 is TGTGCCAGCAGCCGTACAGGGGGCGGTTACGAGCAGTACTTC.

The sample holds one count of this clone. The chain uses TRBV11-3 and TRBJ1-1; D is ambiguous. This CDR3 region has 14 residues. Germline V gene sequence: CDR1 SGHNT, CDR2 YENEEA. V was cut by 5 bases and J by 0 bases, with 10 bases left in between. Written as DNA, the CDR3 is TGTGCCAGCAGCGAATACAGTTTGAACACTGAAGCTTTCTTT. This sequence encodes CASSEYSLNTEAFF.

This rearrangement joins TRBV28 to TRBJ2-5; 8 bases match TRBD1. CDR3 size: 15 residues. Germline V CDR1 and CDR2: MDHEN, SYDVKM. Unmatched junction bases numbered 5, after V lost 3 bases and J lost 2 bases. The CDR3 reads CASSFQGAPQETQYF. The CDR3 DNA reads TGTGCCAGCAGTTTTCAGGGGGCGCCTCAAGAGACCCAGTACTTC. The variable domain in full, completed from reference TRBV28 and TRBJ2-5, reads DVKVTQSSRYLVKRTGEKVFLECVQDMDHENMFWYRQDPGLGLRLIYFSYDVKMKEKGDIPEGYSVSREKKERFSLILESASTNQTSMYLCASSFQGAPQETQYFGPGTRLLVL.

This clone was observed a few times. V and J are TRBV3-1 (or the pseudogene TRBV3-2) and TRBJ2-2, with TRBD1 as a possible D gene (6 bases). Germline loops: CDR1 LGHDT, CDR2 YNNKEL (reference sequence). V was shortened by 4 bases and J by 7 bases, with 13 bases between the two germline ends. This CDR3 has 14 residues. CDR3 amino acids: CASSRLRGDGELFF. The CDR3 DNA reads TGTGCCAGCAGCCGACTCAGGGGTGACGGGGAGCTGTTTTTT.

This sequence joins TRBV27 and TRBJ1-2; D is ambiguous. CDR1 MNHEY and CDR2 SMNVEV come from the germline V gene (reference sequence). Trimming pared 4 bases from V and 2 bases from J, leaving 17 bases between. CDR3 length equals 16 residues. The CDR3 nucleotides are TGTGCCAGCAGTTCCCGCTTTTGGCAGGCGAACTATGGCTACACCTTC. Encoded protein: CASSSRFWQANYGYTF.

The rearrangement joins TRBV19 to TRBJ1-3; D gene uncertain. The V end lost 5 bases, the J end lost 0 bases, and 14 bases lay between the germline ends. The CDR3 has 16 residues. Germline CDR1 reads LNHDA; CDR2 reads SQIVND (reference sequence). The CDR3 spells CASSDRGFSSGNTIYF. The CDR3 bases are TGTGCCAGTAGTGATCGCGGCTTTAGCTCTGGAAACACCATATATTTT.

The CDR3 DNA reads as TGTGCCAGCAGTTATGGACAGGGTATCACAGATACGCAGTATTTT. It yields the protein CASSYGQGITDTQYF. The chain employs TRBV6-2 or TRBV6-3 and TRBJ2-3; 8 positions agree with TRBD1. The CDR3 has 15 amino acids. Germline V gene sequence: CDR1 MNHEY, CDR2 SVGEGT. V shed 3 bases and J 2 bases; nucleotides not matched to a gene: 4.

The chain joins TRBV9 to TRBJ1-1; D not resolved. The CDR3 runs to 14 residues. The germline CDR1 and CDR2 sequences are SGDLS and YYNGEE. V lost 0 bases to trimming and J lost 1 base, with 7 bases between them. The CDR3, as DNA: TGTGCCAGCAGCGTAGGGAACAGGAACACTGAAGCTTTCTTT. Protein product: CASSVGNRNTEAFF.

V gene TRBV30 combines with J gene TRBJ2-7; D is unclear. CDR1 and CDR2 (germline): GTSNPN, SVGIG (reference sequence). The CDR3 runs 11 residues. Trimming left V 3 bases short and J 4 bases short, with 7 bases between. The CDR3 nucleotides are TGTGCCTGGAGGCAGGATTACGAGCAGTACTTC. It encodes CAWRQDYEQYF.

The chain carries TRBV11-3 and TRBJ2-5, with 7 bases aligning to TRBD2. Germline assignment: CDR1 SGHNT and CDR2 YENEEA. Trimming cost V 5 bases and J 2 bases; bases outside gene matches: 5. This CDR3 has 14 amino acids. DNA for the CDR3: TGTGCCAGCAGCCCGATCGGGGGGCAAGAGACCCAGTACTTC. Encoded protein: CASSPIGGQETQYF.